The 8 T cell receptor beta chains reported below all come from one sample, sequenced in a study of T-cell reconstitution after alpha-beta-depleted transplantation in children. TCRbeta library construction was performed incorporating unique molecular identifiers. TCRdb independently ran MiXCR on the PCR reads; one entry per CDR3 protein. Seen here are some 400,000 distinct CDR3 sequences, over 20% observed once, and the top ten hold over 3.5%. Sequenced material: PBMCs from the stem cell graft donor, taken from the stem cell graft. Receptor source: a human donor who donated a stem cell graft to a child with acute myeloid leukemia.

This clonotype has a single count. This may stem from a read error, because a much larger clone lies one nucleotide away. CDR3 sequence reads: CASSSQGEVYEQYF. The CDR3 region has the DNA TGTGCCAGCAGTTCACAGGGGGAAGTGTACGAGCAGTACTTC. The J gene is TRBJ2-7, the V gene TRBV12-3 or TRBV12-4; TRBD1 agrees at 8 bases. The V and J ends lost 4 bases and 4 bases, in that order; junction bases with no gene match: 6. The CDR3 is 14 amino acids.

The gene calls are TRBV5-8 and TRBJ2-7; D call uncertain. Looked up from germline, CDR1 is SGHTS and CDR2 is YDEGEE. V was shortened by 5 bases and J by 3 bases, with 15 bases between the two germline ends. CDR3 length: 14 residues. The CDR3 DNA follows: TGTGCCAGCAGAACCCGGCGAGGCAGCTACGAGCAGTACTTC. Protein product: CASRTRRGSYEQYF.

This clonotype has a count of ten or more. The chain links TRBV6-5 to TRBJ2-5; TRBD2 matches at 9 bases. CDR3 length: 15 amino acids. Germline V gene data show CDR1 as MNHEY and CDR2 as SVGAGI. V was pared by 2 bases and J by 1 base, with 2 bases of the junction left unmatched. The CDR3 region is CASSYGREGQETQYF. The CDR3 region has the DNA TGTGCCAGCAGTTACGGGCGGGAGGGCCAAGAGACCCAGTACTTC.

This chain uses TRBV20-1 with TRBJ2-3; D gene unclear. Trimming removed 6 bases from V and 4 bases from J, with 14 bases in between. CDR1 and CDR2 from the germline V gene are DFQATT and SNEGSKA (reference sequence). This CDR3 is built from 13 residues. CDR3 nucleotide sequence: TGCAGTGCCCCCAAAGGGTTTGCAGATACGCAGTATTTT. It is translated as CSAPKGFADTQYF.

Comment on this clonotype: A much larger clone is a single base away; this may be a read error. The conserved final phenylalanine or tryptophan is absent from the CDR3, which likely points to a read error. V usage is TRBV29-1 and J usage is TRBJ1-2; 9 bases match TRBD1. The CDR3 consists of 13 residues. Germline V lookup: CDR1 SQVTM, CDR2 ANQGSEA. With V trimmed by 4 bases and J by 6 bases, 6 bases remained unmatched. The CDR3 protein is CSVAGRDRDGYTY. In DNA form, the CDR3 reads TGCAGCGTTGCGGGGAGGGACAGGGATGGCTACACCTAC.

This clonotype has at least ten counts. The genes are TRBV21-1 and TRBJ2-1; TRBD2 is the table's D call, not checked against the DNA. TRBV21-1 is given as a pseudogene. The length of the CDR3 is 17 residues. CDR3: CASSKFPRANSYNEQFF. The CDR3 DNA reads TGTGCCAGCAGCAAATTCCCCAGGGCCAACTCCTACAATGAGCAGTTCTTC.

The chain combines TRBV20-1 with TRBJ2-2, with TRBD2 matching over 9 bases. Germline-derived CDR1 and CDR2 are DFQATT and SNEGSKA (reference sequence). The J segment lost 4 bases and the V segment lost 8 bases, leaving 5 bases of the junction unmatched. The CDR3 runs 13 residues. This CDR3 reads CSCLAGRTGELFF. CDR3 bases: TGCAGTTGTCTAGCGGGACGCACCGGGGAGCTGTTTTTT.

This clonotype has at least ten counts. This chain connects TRBV4-3 to TRBJ2-1, with 8 nucleotides matching TRBD2. The ends lost 4 bases at V and 0 bases at J; junction bases unmatched: 5. The CDR3 loop spans 16 amino acids. The germline V gene has CDR1 LGHNA and CDR2 YSLEER. In DNA, the CDR3 is TGCGCCAGCAGCCGGGGAGCGGGAGACTCCTACAATGAGCAGTTCTTC. This encodes CASSRGAGDSYNEQFF.